A selection of T cell receptor beta chains follows, all from one sample in a study of blood T cells in healthy people across ages. One entry per CDR3 protein, called by TCRdb with MiXCR from the 5' RACE reads. The data show roughly 1,800,000 distinct CDR3 sequences, with about 50% seen just once and approximately 2.1% held by the top ten. Sequenced: blood. These receptors all stem from a woman in her thirties or forties in good health. CDR3s include the opening cysteine and the closing phenylalanine or tryptophan. D genes are given only for firm matches. Size is stated for part of the rows, as once, few or many counts, or as a class when the clone is expanded.

clone_size: once; d_call: TRBD1; j_call: TRBJ2-5; v_call: TRBV28; cdr3_aa: CASSSGTAAEETQYF; cdr3_nt: TGTGCCAGCAGTTCCGGGACAGCCGCCGAAGAGACCCAGTACTTC
clone_size: once; d_call: TRBD1; j_call: TRBJ1-2; v_call: TRBV29-1; cdr3_aa: CSVDMSGGYGYTF; cdr3_nt: TGCAGCGTTGATATGTCAGGGGGCTATGGCTACACCTTC
clone_size: NA; d_call: NA; j_call: TRBJ2-7; v_call: TRBV6-1; cdr3_aa: CASSRRGDRYEQYF; cdr3_nt: TGTGCCAGCAGCCGCCGAGGTGATCGCTACGAGCAGTACTTC
clone_size: NA; d_call: TRBD1; j_call: TRBJ2-7; v_call: TRBV20-1; cdr3_aa: CSAREPRGLYEQYF; cdr3_nt: TGCAGTGCTAGAGAGCCCAGGGGGTTATACGAGCAGTACTTC
clone_size: NA; d_call: TRBD2; j_call: TRBJ2-7; v_call: TRBV27; cdr3_aa: CASRPSGGAPYEQYF; cdr3_nt: TGTGCCAGCAGGCCTAGCGGGGGGGCCCCTTACGAGCAGTACTTC
clone_size: few; d_call: NA; j_call: TRBJ2-5; v_call: TRBV7-2; cdr3_aa: CASSPPRRFQETQYF; cdr3_nt: TGTGCCAGCAGCCCCCCCAGGCGCTTTCAGGAGACCCAGTACTTC
clone_size: few; d_call: TRBD1; j_call: TRBJ1-2; v_call: TRBV6-1; cdr3_aa: CASSGNSGGSGGYTF; cdr3_nt: TGTGCCAGCAGTGGGAATTCAGGGGGTTCAGGTGGCTACACCTTC
clone_size: once; d_call: TRBD2; j_call: TRBJ2-6; v_call: TRBV29-1; cdr3_aa: CSAEVPQGGYSGANVLTF; cdr3_nt: TGCAGCGCTGAAGTGCCCCAGGGAGGGTACTCTGGGGCCAACGTCCTGACTTTC
clone_size: NA; d_call: NA; j_call: TRBJ2-1; v_call: TRBV6-2/TRBV6-3; cdr3_aa: CASNVALINEQFF; cdr3_nt: TGTGCCAGCAACGTGGCACTAATAAATGAGCAGTTCTTC
clone_size: NA; d_call: NA; j_call: TRBJ2-7; v_call: TRBV7-2; cdr3_aa: CASSPDSHTYEQYF; cdr3_nt: TGTGCCAGCAGCCCAGACAGTCATACCTACGAGCAGTACTTC
clone_size: NA; d_call: NA; j_call: TRBJ1-2; v_call: TRBV12-3/TRBV12-4; cdr3_aa: CASSGQIANYDYTF; cdr3_nt: TGTGCCAGCAGCGGACAGATAGCTAACTATGACTACACCTTC
clone_size: NA; d_call: NA; j_call: TRBJ2-2; v_call: TRBV11-2; cdr3_aa: CASSSYLGRDGELFF; cdr3_nt: TGTGCCAGCAGCTCTTACCTGGGGCGGGACGGGGAGCTGTTTTTT
clone_size: few; d_call: TRBD1; j_call: TRBJ2-7; v_call: TRBV7-9; cdr3_aa: CASSNGQGFSYEQYF; cdr3_nt: TGTGCCAGCAGCAACGGACAGGGCTTCTCCTACGAGCAGTACTTC
clone_size: NA; d_call: NA; j_call: TRBJ2-5; v_call: TRBV29-1; cdr3_aa: CNVEGSGETQYF; cdr3_nt: TGCAACGTTGAAGGCTCTGGGGAGACCCAGTACTTC
clone_size: NA; d_call: TRBD1; j_call: TRBJ1-6; v_call: TRBV6-6; cdr3_aa: CATQGARNSPLHF; cdr3_nt: TGTGCCACCCAGGGGGCGAGGAATTCACCCCTCCACTTT
clone_size: NA; d_call: NA; j_call: TRBJ1-2; v_call: TRBV15; cdr3_aa: CATAAVPSYGYTF; cdr3_nt: TGTGCCACCGCGGCAGTACCCAGCTATGGCTACACCTTC
clone_size: NA; d_call: TRBD2; j_call: TRBJ2-3; v_call: TRBV14; cdr3_aa: CASSFRGGLGTDTQYF; cdr3_nt: TGTGCCAGCAGCTTCCGCGGGGGGCTAGGCACAGATACGCAGTATTTT
clone_size: NA; d_call: TRBD1; j_call: TRBJ2-5; v_call: TRBV5-1; cdr3_aa: CASSGGTGGKETQYF; cdr3_nt: TGCGCCAGCAGCGGTGGGACAGGGGGCAAAGAGACCCAGTACTTC